The rows below give T cell receptor beta chains drawn from one sample of a study of blood T cell repertoires in COVID-19. Only in-frame clones appear in the TCRdb table, and some are missing; sequencing was by immunoSEQ multiplex PCR. The data hold some 150,000 clones, with around nine tenths observed a single time. The sequencing input was peripheral blood. The receptors shown here come from a human donor in a cohort sampled during active COVID-19. The CDR3 runs from the conserved cysteine through the conserved F or W. The D gene is left open where the match is weak. Clone size appears in some rows only: once, few, many, or a class for an expanded clone.

TRBV7-8	NA	TRBD1	TRBJ1-1	CASSLAGQGEAFF	TGTGCCAGCAGCCTAGCGGGACAGGGAGAAGCTTTCTTT
TRBV7-9	NA	TRBD1	TRBJ1-2	CASSSTTGTGGEYGYTF	TGTGCCAGCAGCTCTACAACCGGGACAGGGGGCGAATATGGCTACACCTTC
TRBV5-1	NA	TRBD2	TRBJ2-2	CASSQGLAGAPGELFF	TGCGCCAGCAGCCAGGGACTAGCGGGAGCTCCCGGGGAGCTGTTTTTT
TRBV28	once	TRBD2	TRBJ2-5	CASSLWASGRKETQYF	TGTGCCAGCAGTTTATGGGCTAGCGGGAGGAAAGAGACCCAGTACTTC
TRBV6-6	NA	NA	TRBJ1-5	CASSYSGLANQPQHF	TGTGCCAGCAGTTACTCAGGGTTAGCGAATCAGCCCCAGCATTTT
TRBV30	NA	NA	TRBJ1-1	CAWIYRVNTEAFF	TGTGCCTGGATATACAGGGTGAACACTGAAGCTTTCTTT
TRBV4-1	NA	NA	TRBJ2-2	CASSQRGHFWELFF	TGCGCCAGCAGCCAAAGGGGACATTTTTGGGAGCTGTTTTTT
TRBV11-2	NA	TRBD2	TRBJ2-3	CASSYLGTSLDTQYF	TGTGCCAGCAGCTACCTTGGGACTAGCTTGGATACGCAGTATTTT
TRBV6-6	NA	NA	TRBJ1-6	CADAQGPDSPLHF	TGTGCCGACGCTCAGGGCCCGGATTCACCCCTCCACTTT
TRBV2	NA	NA	TRBJ2-3	CASSPGVLPTDTQYF	TGTGCCAGCAGCCCAGGGGTCCTACCAACAGATACGCAGTATTTT
TRBV5-4	NA	TRBD1	TRBJ1-1	CASSRRTGGLMTEAFF	TGTGCCAGCAGCAGACGGACAGGGGGTTTAATGACTGAAGCTTTCTTT
TRBV10-2	NA	NA	TRBJ2-5	CATLGRGYQETQYF	TGCGCCACGTTAGGTCGGGGGTACCAAGAGACCCAGTACTTC
TRBV6-6	NA	TRBD1	TRBJ1-1	CASSYQGQEAFF	TGTGCCAGCAGTTACCAGGGACAGGAAGCTTTCTTT
TRBV6-6	NA	NA	TRBJ2-7	CASTSLYEQYF	TGTGCCAGCACCTCCCTCTACGAGCAGTACTTC
TRBV2	NA	NA	TRBJ2-1	CASAGLRAGEQFF	TGTGCCAGCGCCGGTCTGAGGGCGGGCGAGCAGTTCTTC
TRBV27	once	NA	TRBJ2-3	CASSPDLYTDTQYF	TGTGCCAGCAGCCCGGACTTGTACACAGATACGCAGTATTTT
TRBV3-1/TRBV3-2	NA	NA	TRBJ2-5	CASSQMASQETQYF	TGTGCCAGCAGCCAAATGGCCAGCCAAGAGACCCAGTACTTC
TRBV28	NA	TRBD1	TRBJ1-5	CASSYPIDRVSNQPQHF	TGTGCCAGCAGCTATCCCATCGACAGGGTTAGCAATCAGCCCCAGCATTTT
TRBV5-6	NA	NA	TRBJ1-3	CASSPGYSGNTIYF	TGTGCCAGCAGCCCCGGTTACTCTGGAAACACCATATATTTT
TRBV7-2	NA	TRBD1	TRBJ1-5	CASSWTGAEGNQPQHF	TGTGCCAGCAGCTGGACAGGGGCGGAGGGCAATCAGCCCCAGCATTTT
TRBV28	NA	NA	TRBJ1-3	CASTFGGDLSGNTIYF	TGTGCCAGCACCTTCGGGGGGGACCTTTCTGGAAACACCATATATTTT
TRBV3-1/TRBV3-2	NA	TRBD1	TRBJ2-1	CASSQEPGQGSHEQFF	TGTGCCAGCAGCCAGGAACCGGGACAGGGCTCCCATGAGCAGTTCTTC
TRBV19	NA	NA	TRBJ1-6	CASSPRTANYNSPLHF	TGTGCCAGTAGTCCAAGGACAGCCAACTATAATTCACCCCTCCACTTT
TRBV9	NA	NA	TRBJ2-2	CASSEGQLNTGELFF	TGTGCCAGCAGCGAGGGACAATTGAACACCGGGGAGCTGTTTTTT
TRBV7-3	once	TRBD2	TRBJ2-3	CASSPAGGTDTQYF	TGTGCCAGCAGCCCAGCGGGGGGGACAGATACGCAGTATTTT
TRBV2	few	NA	TRBJ1-5	CASSLNQPQHF	TGTGCCAGCAGCCTAAATCAGCCCCAGCATTTT
TRBV5-8	many	TRBD1	TRBJ1-2	CASSLDRGTGRGYTF	TGTGCCAGCAGCCTAGACAGGGGAACGGGTCGAGGCTACACCTTC
TRBV28	NA	NA	TRBJ2-7	CASSHRRSGLWEQYF	TGTGCCAGCAGTCACCGGCGATCGGGTCTCTGGGAGCAGTACTTC
TRBV7-8	NA	TRBD2	TRBJ2-2	CASSRLAGANTGELFF	TGTGCCAGCAGTCGACTAGCGGGCGCGAACACCGGGGAGCTGTTTTTT
TRBV4-3	NA	NA	TRBJ2-7	CASSRIRDSSYEQYF	TGCGCCAGCAGCCGTATCCGGGACTCCTCCTACGAGCAGTACTTC
TRBV5-5	NA	TRBD1	TRBJ1-5	CASSLMTGAPNQPQHF	TGTGCCAGCAGCTTGATGACAGGGGCGCCAAATCAGCCCCAGCATTTT
TRBV30	NA	NA	TRBJ1-1	CAWSSTVNTEAFF	TGTGCCTGGAGCTCGACAGTTAACACTGAAGCTTTCTTT
TRBV7-2	NA	TRBD2	TRBJ2-1	CASSLEGLAGGTYNEQFF	TGTGCCAGCAGCTTAGAAGGACTAGCGGGAGGTACCTACAATGAGCAGTTCTTC
TRBV14	NA	NA	TRBJ2-5	CASSRTLGGRGLQETQYF	TGTGCCAGCAGCCGAACACTGGGGGGGCGCGGGCTACAAGAGACCCAGTACTTC
TRBV18	NA	NA	TRBJ2-5	CASSQGLQETQYF	TGTGCCAGCTCACAGGGACTTCAAGAGACCCAGTACTTC
TRBV5-1	NA	NA	TRBJ1-1	CASSLEGQGGTEAFF	TGCGCCAGCAGCTTGGAGGGGCAGGGAGGCACTGAAGCTTTCTTT
TRBV28	NA	NA	TRBJ1-3	CASSFGGNTIYF	TGTGCCAGCAGTTTCGGGGGAAACACCATATATTTT
TRBV30	NA	TRBD1	TRBJ1-6	CAWRDRGNSPLHF	TGTGCCTGGAGGGACAGGGGAAATTCACCCCTCCACTTT
TRBV6-2/TRBV6-3	few	TRBD2	TRBJ2-7	CASSILAGRFYEQYF	TGTGCCAGCAGTATTTTAGCGGGGCGGTTCTACGAGCAGTACTTC
TRBV5-5	NA	TRBD2	TRBJ2-1	CASSLSVGGANNEQFF	TGTGCCAGCAGCTTGTCGGTCGGGGGGGCGAACAATGAGCAGTTCTTC
TRBV12-3/TRBV12-4	NA	NA	TRBJ2-2	CASSPTRAGELFF	TGTGCCAGCAGTCCAACTAGGGCCGGGGAGCTGTTTTTT
TRBV7-2	NA	TRBD2	TRBJ2-7	CASSSISGTIPSEQYF	TGTGCCAGCAGCTCGATCTCCGGGACTATCCCTTCTGAGCAGTACTTC
TRBV5-1	NA	TRBD1	TRBJ2-1	CASSHGQGKNNEQFF	TGCGCCAGCAGCCACGGACAGGGGAAGAACAATGAGCAGTTCTTC
TRBV28	NA	TRBD1	TRBJ1-5	CASSFRQGGQPQHF	TGTGCCAGCAGTTTCCGACAGGGAGGTCAGCCCCAGCATTTT
TRBV28	NA	NA	TRBJ2-7	CASKGGYEQYF	TGTGCCAGCAAGGGAGGCTACGAGCAGTACTTC
TRBV2	NA	TRBD1	TRBJ1-3	CASSAQGAGNTIYF	TGTGCCAGCAGCGCACAGGGGGCTGGAAACACCATATATTTT
TRBV9	few	NA	TRBJ2-7	CASSAGDSREQYF	TGTGCCAGCAGCGCCGGGGACTCCCGCGAGCAGTACTTC
TRBV7-8	NA	TRBD1	TRBJ1-2	CASSSGQGMGGYTF	TGTGCCAGCAGCTCGGGACAGGGAATGGGTGGCTACACCTTC
TRBV11-2	once	TRBD2	TRBJ2-5	CASSRRTSGRVETQYF	TGTGCCAGCAGCCGCAGGACTAGCGGGAGGGTAGAGACCCAGTACTTC
TRBV28	NA	NA	TRBJ2-7	CASSLGGRFYEQYF	TGTGCCAGCAGTTTAGGTGGCAGATTCTACGAGCAGTACTTC
TRBV2	NA	NA	TRBJ2-3	CASSVEAPDTQYF	TGTGCCAGCAGTGTCGAGGCCCCAGATACGCAGTATTTT
TRBV7-2	NA	NA	TRBJ1-1	CASSLEPPGRGNTEAFF	TGTGCCAGCAGCTTAGAACCCCCGGGCAGGGGGAACACTGAAGCTTTCTTT
TRBV18	few	NA	TRBJ1-3	CASSPFGVSGNTIYF	TGTGCCAGCTCACCTTTCGGGGTATCGGGAAACACCATATATTTT
TRBV21-1	NA	NA	TRBJ2-7	CASSKATLFPPGFAPHYEQYF	TGTGCCAGCAGCAAAGCCACTTTATTCCCGCCAGGGTTTGCCCCACACTACGAGCAGTACTTC
TRBV7-3	NA	NA	TRBJ2-1	CASSLRAPNEQFF	TGTGCCAGCAGCTTAAGGGCCCCCAATGAGCAGTTCTTC
TRBV7-7	NA	NA	TRBJ2-1	CASSLAGQVNEQFF	TGTGCTAGCAGCTTAGCGGGACAGGTCAATGAGCAGTTCTTC
TRBV7-3	NA	NA	TRBJ2-1	CASSLTGSSYNEQFF	TGTGCCAGCAGCTTAACAGGGAGCTCCTACAATGAGCAGTTCTTC